The 10 T cell receptor beta chains in this list originate from one sample, sequenced in a study of cytomegalovirus exposure and HLA in healthy donors. Sequenced by immunoSEQ multiplex PCR; TCRdb stores in-frame clones only, minus some. The data show roughly 57,000 clones, approximately 93% seen once. Sequencing was carried out using PBMCs. The receptors were sampled from a woman in her late teens or twenties in good health and CMV-seropositive.

The rearrangement uses TRBV15 and TRBJ1-6; the match to TRBD1 covers 7 bases. CDR3 length equals 13 residues. CDR1 LNHNV and CDR2 YYDKDF come from the germline V gene (reference sequence). After removal of 4 bases from V and 8 bases from J, the junction contained 2 bases not matched to a gene. CDR3 sequence (DNA): TGTGCCACCAGCACAGGGACAGATTCACCCCTCCACTTT. This encodes CATSTGTDSPLHF.

This clone has only one observation. The chain uses TRBV4-3 and TRBJ2-3; D perhaps matches TRBD1 (5 bases). Germline CDR1 LGHNA, CDR2 YSLEER. V dropped 0 bases and J dropped 6 bases, with 10 bases sitting between them. This CDR3 is 14 amino acids long. The CDR3 here is CASSQDRTSDTQYF. In nucleotides, the CDR3 is TGCGCCAGCAGCCAAGATCGGACATCTGATACGCAGTATTTT.

The chain carries TRBV6-6 and TRBJ2-7; D might be TRBD1 (6 bases). Germline V gives CDR1 MNHNY, CDR2 SVGAGI (reference sequence). The CDR3 has 14 amino acids. The germline V and J ends were trimmed by 6 bases and 3 bases, with 15 bases remaining between them. In DNA, the CDR3 is TGTGCCAGCAGGCCACAGGGCAGGGGCTACGAGCAGTACTTC. Translated, it gives CASRPQGRGYEQYF.

The DNA for the CDR3 is TGTGCCAGCAGTGCCCAGGCGGGGGGGGCAGAGACCCAGTACTTC. Translated, it gives CASSAQAGGAETQYF. The V and J genes are TRBV6-1 and TRBJ2-5, with 9 bases matching TRBD2. There are 15 residues in the CDR3. The V segment lost 4 bases and the J segment 4 bases; nucleotides outside the gene matches: 7. Looked up from germline, CDR1 is MNHNS and CDR2 is SASEGT.

V is TRBV5-1 and J is TRBJ2-3; D perhaps matches TRBD1 (6 bases). The CDR3 loop spans 14 amino acids. The germline V gene has CDR1 SGHRS and CDR2 YFSETQ. V lost 0 bases to trimming and J lost 2 bases, with 7 bases between them. CDR3 nucleotides: TGCGCCAGCAGCTTGGGACAGGTCACAGATACGCAGTATTTT. As protein: CASSLGQVTDTQYF.

V gene TRBV2 combines with J gene TRBJ1-2, with 10 positions matching TRBD1. The CDR3 totals 15 residues. Germline V lookup: CDR1 SNHLY, CDR2 FYNNEI. Trimming took 2 bases from V and 4 from J; bases not matched to a gene: 4. The chain's CDR3 is CASSESWTGGYGYTF. The CDR3 DNA reads TGTGCCAGCAGTGAATCGTGGACAGGGGGCTATGGCTACACCTTC.

The V call is TRBV30, the J call TRBJ2-1; D is unclear. Germline-derived CDR1 and CDR2 are GTSNPN and SVGIG (reference sequence). The V gene lost 4 bases and the J gene lost 8 bases, with 9 bases spanning the gap. The CDR3 spans 11 residues. This CDR3 reads CAWTPLDEQFF. CDR3 in DNA: TGTGCCTGGACCCCTCTCGATGAGCAGTTCTTC.

The CDR3 DNA sequence: TGTGCCAGCAGTGAGTCTGTACAGGTCAGCAATCAGCCCCAGCATTTT. Translated: CASSESVQVSNQPQHF. The chain couples TRBV2 to TRBJ1-5, with D perhaps matching TRBD1 (5 bases). The germline gives CDR1 SNHLY, CDR2 FYNNEI. The ends were cut back, 3 bases at V and 1 base at J, with 13 bases in the middle. The length of the CDR3 is 16 residues.

The chain couples TRBV7-9 to TRBJ1-4; 7 bases fit TRBD1. The CDR3 is 15 amino acids. J gave up 5 bases and V 1 base, and 4 bases lay outside the gene matches. Germline V gene sequence: CDR1 SEHNR, CDR2 FQNEAQ (reference sequence). The CDR3 is CASSLGTGENEKLFF. CDR3 DNA sequence: TGTGCCAGCAGCTTAGGGACAGGAGAAAATGAAAAACTGTTTTTT. The whole variable domain, remainder taken from reference TRBV7-9 and TRBJ1-4, is DTGVSQNPRHKITKRGQNVTFRCDPISEHNRLYWYRQTLGQGPEFLTYFQNEAQLEKSRLLSDRFSAERPKGSFSTLEIQRTEQGDSAMYLCASSLGTGENEKLFFGSGTQLSVL.

The rearrangement links TRBV5-1 to TRBJ1-1; D may be TRBD1 (6 bases). CDR3 length equals 14 residues. Germline CDR1 reads SGHRS; CDR2 reads YFSETQ. V dropped 0 bases and J dropped 7 bases, with 13 bases sitting between them. The CDR3, as DNA: TGCGCCAGCAGCTTGGGAGGACAGAACCTTGAAGCTTTCTTT. It specifies CASSLGGQNLEAFF. Full variable domain (remainder filled in from reference TRBV5-1 and TRBJ1-1): KAGVTQTPRYLIKTRGQQVTLSCSPISGHRSVSWYQQTPGQGLQFLFEYFSETQRNKGNFPGRFSGRQFSNSRSEMNVSTLELGDSALYLCASSLGGQNLEAFFGQGTRLTVV.